This note documents a single T cell receptor (beta chain) sequence. Its antigen is still unknown. TCRdb re-analysed the 5' RACE reads in MiXCR, keeping a single row per CDR3 protein. This table has about 210,000 distinct CDR3 sequences, around 7.9% appearing once. The V end was cut by 6 bases, the J end by 0 bases, with 15 bases between. CDR1 is SQVTM and CDR2 is ANQGSEA in the germline V gene. The CDR3 is made up of 14 amino acids. The entry originates in a study of CD8 T cells in ankylosing spondylitis. Study-level findings and limits: Ankylosing spondylitis blood seemed to carry a telltale TCR beta motif made of roughly eight highly homologous variants. Reactive arthritis synovial fluid and blood previously showed some of these motif variants. A CD8+ phenotype characterized the disease-linked clones, which were relatively rare in peripheral blood. Clones linked to disease were reported to show significant enrichment in matched ankylosing spondylitis synovial fluid.

The rearrangement uses TRBV29-1 and TRBJ2-7; D may be TRBD1 or TRBD2 (5 bases each). Sequenced sample: blood, either unsorted or a sorted T cell fraction (not recorded which). This receptor was identified in a male donor with ankylosing spondylitis. The CDR3: CSVRDGYSSYEQYF. The CDR3 DNA reads TGCAGCGTGAGGGACGGCTATAGCTCCTACGAGCAGTACTTC.